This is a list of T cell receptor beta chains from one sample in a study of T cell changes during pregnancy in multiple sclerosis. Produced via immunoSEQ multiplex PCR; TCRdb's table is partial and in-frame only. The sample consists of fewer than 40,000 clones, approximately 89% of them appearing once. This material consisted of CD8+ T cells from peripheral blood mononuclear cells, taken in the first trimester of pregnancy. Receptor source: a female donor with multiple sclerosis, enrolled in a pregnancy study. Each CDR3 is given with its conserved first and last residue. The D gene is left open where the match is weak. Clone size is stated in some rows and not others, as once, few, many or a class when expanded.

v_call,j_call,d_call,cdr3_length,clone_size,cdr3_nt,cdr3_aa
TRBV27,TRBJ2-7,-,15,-,TGTGCCAGCAGTTTATTAGGGGGAGGGCCCTACGAGCAGTACTTC,CASSLLGGGPYEQYF
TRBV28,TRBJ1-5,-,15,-,TGTGCCAGCAATAAGGAACCCACTGGCGGCCAGCCCCAGCATTTT,CASNKEPTGGQPQHF
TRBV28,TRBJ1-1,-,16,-,TGTGCCAGCAGTTTATGGGCAGTGGAGATGAACACTGAAGCTTTCTTT,CASSLWAVEMNTEAFF
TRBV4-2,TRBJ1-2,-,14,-,TGTGCCAGCAGCCAAGGGGGGCATCCCTATGGCTACACCTTC,CASSQGGHPYGYTF
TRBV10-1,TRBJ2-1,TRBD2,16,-,TGCGCCAGCAGTGAATTAGCGGGAGGTTCCTACAATGAGCAGTTCTTC,CASSELAGGSYNEQFF
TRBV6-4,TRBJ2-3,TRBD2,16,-,TGTGCCAGCAGTGAAGCTAGCGGGAGGGGCACAGATACGCAGTATTTT,CASSEASGRGTDTQYF
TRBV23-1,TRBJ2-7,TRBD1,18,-,TGCGCCAGCAGTCAAACCACTCAGAGGACAGGGAAAAACTACGAGCAGTACTTC,CASSQTTQRTGKNYEQYF
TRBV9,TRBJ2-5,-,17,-,TGTGCCAGCAGCGTAGGTCAGCGGGCCAACTCCCAAGAGACCCAGTACTTC,CASSVGQRANSQETQYF
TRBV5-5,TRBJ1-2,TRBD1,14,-,TGTGCCAGCAGCCCTGGACAGGGGGCATTCGGCTACACCTTC,CASSPGQGAFGYTF
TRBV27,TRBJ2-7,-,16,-,TGTGCCAGCAGCCCCTCCTCAGGATTAGCGGAGTACGAGCAGTACTTC,CASSPSSGLAEYEQYF
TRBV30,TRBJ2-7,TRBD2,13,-,TGTGCCTGGGCTAGCGGCTCTGCCTACGAGCAGTACTTC,CAWASGSAYEQYF
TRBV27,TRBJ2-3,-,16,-,TGTGCCAGCAGTTTATTCCCTCCAGGGGGCACAGATACGCAGTATTTT,CASSLFPPGGTDTQYF
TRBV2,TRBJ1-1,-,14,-,TGTGCCAGCAGTGATTGGGGAAGCGGCACTGAAGCTTTCTTT,CASSDWGSGTEAFF
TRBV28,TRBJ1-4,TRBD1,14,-,TGTGCCAGCAGTTTGGAGGACAGGGGAGAAAAACTGTTTTTT,CASSLEDRGEKLFF
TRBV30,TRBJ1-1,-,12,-,TGTGCCTGGCTACCACACGGGACTGAAGCTTTCTTT,CAWLPHGTEAFF
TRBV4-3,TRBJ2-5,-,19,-,TGCGCCAGCAGCCAAGATCATTACCTAACGGACTTAGTAGGGGGGACCCAGTACTTC,CASSQDHYLTDLVGGTQYF
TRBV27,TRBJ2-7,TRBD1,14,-,TGTGCCAGCAGTTTCGGAGGACAGGACTACGAGCAGTACTTC,CASSFGGQDYEQYF
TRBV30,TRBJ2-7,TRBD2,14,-,TGTGCCTGGAGAACCGGGACTAGGTCCTACGAGCAGTACTTC,CAWRTGTRSYEQYF
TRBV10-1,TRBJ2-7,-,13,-,TGCGCCAGCTCCCTGGCTGGAGTAGACGAGCAGTACTTC,CASSLAGVDEQYF
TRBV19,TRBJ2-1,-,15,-,TGTGCCAGTAGTGACTCGCCCGGGGAGCACAATGAGCAGTTCTTC,CASSDSPGEHNEQFF
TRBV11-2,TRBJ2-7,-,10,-,TGTGCCAGCAGCTCGTACGAGCAGTACTTC,CASSSYEQYF
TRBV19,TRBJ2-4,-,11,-,TGTGCCAGTAGTATAGGGGGCTCTCAGTACTTC,CASSIGGSQYF
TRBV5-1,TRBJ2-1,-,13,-,TGCGCCAGCAGCTTGCCAGGGGAGAATGAGCAGTTCTTC,CASSLPGENEQFF
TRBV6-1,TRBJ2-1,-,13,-,TGTGCCAGCATTTCGGTCGTAAGCGATGAGCAGTTCTTC,CASISVVSDEQFF
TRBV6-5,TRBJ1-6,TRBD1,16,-,TGTGCCAGCAGTTACCAGGACAGGCTTCCCAATTCACCCCTCCACTTT,CASSYQDRLPNSPLHF
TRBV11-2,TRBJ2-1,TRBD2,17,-,TGTGCCAGCAGCCTCTCGACGGGACTAGCGGTATACAATGAGCAGTTCTTC,CASSLSTGLAVYNEQFF
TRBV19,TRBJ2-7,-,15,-,TGTGCCAGTAGTATAGTTCTTCGGGACTCCTACGAGCAGTACTTC,CASSIVLRDSYEQYF
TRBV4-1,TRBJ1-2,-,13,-,TGCGCCAGCAGCCCAGGCCACTTCTATGGCTACACCTTC,CASSPGHFYGYTF
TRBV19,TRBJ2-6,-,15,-,TGTGCCAGTAGTTCGGTCCCATCTGGGGCCAACGTCCTGACTTTC,CASSSVPSGANVLTF
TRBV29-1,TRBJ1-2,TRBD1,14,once,TGCAGCGTCGCCGGACAGGGGGACAGCTATGGCTACACCTTC,CSVAGQGDSYGYTF
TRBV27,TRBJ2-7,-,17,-,TGTGCCAGCAGTTTATACGGGACTCCCGCGGGATACTACGAGCAGTACTTC,CASSLYGTPAGYYEQYF
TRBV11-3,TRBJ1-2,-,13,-,TGTGCCAGCAGCTTAGAACAGGGTTCCGGCTACACCTTC,CASSLEQGSGYTF
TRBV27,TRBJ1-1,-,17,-,TGTGCCAGCAGTTTAATGAGTAGCGGGAACTCGGGAACTGAAGCTTTCTTT,CASSLMSSGNSGTEAFF